One sample yielded the 17 T cell receptor beta chains listed below, sequenced in a study of response to subunit inactivated influenza vaccine. TCRdb re-derived calls from the RT-PCR reads in MiXCR, one entry per CDR3 protein. The repertoire holds hundreds of thousands of distinct CDR3 sequences, with approximately 11% as singletons. The sequencing used PBMCs from blood, collected roughly 47 days after vaccination. These receptors were taken from a man in his fifties who received an inactivated influenza vaccine.

This clonotype was counted many times. The chain employs TRBV7-9 and TRBJ2-5, with TRBD2 identical over 12 bases. This CDR3 is built from 14 residues. V shed 5 bases, J shed 4 bases, and the junction held 2 bases outside the gene matches. Germline CDR1 and CDR2: SEHNR and FQNEAQ (reference sequence). The CDR3 DNA sequence: TGTGCCAGCAGCCAGGGACTAGCGGGAGAGACCCAGTACTTC. This encodes CASSQGLAGETQYF. The complete variable domain, with remaining parts taken from reference TRBV7-9 and TRBJ2-5, reads DTGVSQNPRHKITKRGQNVTFRCDPISEHNRLYWYRQTLGQGPEFLTYFQNEAQLEKSRLLSDRFSAERPKGSFSTLEIQRTEQGDSAMYLCASSQGLAGETQYFGPGTRLLVL.

This clonotype showed up many times. The J gene is TRBJ2-1, the V gene TRBV12-3 or TRBV12-4; D unresolved. The V gene lost 6 bases and the J gene lost 2 bases, with 11 bases spanning the gap. This CDR3 has 14 amino acids. The CDR3 nucleotides read TGTGCCAGCAGCGTTGGTCCAACCTACAATGAGCAGTTCTTC. Protein product: CASSVGPTYNEQFF.

This clonotype has at least ten counts. This chain joins TRBV5-1 and TRBJ2-3; D gene uncertain. Germline V CDR1 and CDR2: SGHRS, YFSETQ. The CDR3 is made up of 14 amino acids. V was trimmed by 0 bases and J by 2 bases, leaving 7 bases between them. The chain's CDR3 is CASSLAGNTDTQYF. The CDR3 region has the DNA TGCGCCAGCAGCTTGGCCGGAAACACAGATACGCAGTATTTT.

The chain joins TRBV28 to TRBJ2-4, with D uncertain. The CDR3 extends over 15 amino acids. The V and J ends lost 1 base and 4 bases respectively, with 11 bases between them. Germline V gene lookup returns CDR1 MDHEN and CDR2 SYDVKM. CDR3 amino acids: CASSLSGQRKNIQYF. CDR3 nucleotide sequence: TGTGCCAGCAGTTTATCCGGTCAACGGAAAAACATTCAGTACTTC. Filled out from reference TRBV28 and TRBJ2-4, the complete variable domain reads DVKVTQSSRYLVKRTGEKVFLECVQDMDHENMFWYRQDPGLGLRLIYFSYDVKMKEKGDIPEGYSVSREKKERFSLILESASTNQTSMYLCASSLSGQRKNIQYFGAGTRLSVL.

This clonotype has only a few counts. The CDR3 is CASSLASFQPQHF. The CDR3 DNA follows: TGTGCCAGCAGCTTGGCGTCCTTTCAGCCCCAGCATTTT. The V call is TRBV5-5, the J call TRBJ1-5; D remains unclear. The CDR3 has 13 amino acids. Germline V CDR1 and CDR2: SGHKS, YYEKEE (reference sequence). The V end lost 0 bases, the J end lost 6 bases, and 7 bases lay between the germline ends.

This chain connects TRBV6-5 to TRBJ2-5, with TRBD1 matching 10 bases. With 4 bases clipped from V and 5 bases from J, the junction kept 10 bases outside the gene matches. Germline values: CDR1 MNHEY, CDR2 SVGAGI. CDR3 length: 16 residues. The CDR3 DNA follows: TGTGCCAGCAGTTCACTAAGAGGACAGGGGGGTGAGACCCAGTACTTC. Amino acids: CASSSLRGQGGETQYF.

The CDR3 DNA reads as TGTGCCACCAGTGAGCAGAACACCGGGGAGCTGTTTTTT. Its protein is CATSEQNTGELFF. This chain links TRBV24-1 with TRBJ2-2, with unresolved D. The germline V gene encodes CDR1 KGHDR and CDR2 SFDVKD. V lost 4 bases and J 1 base, leaving 3 bases between the germline ends. The CDR3 consists of 13 residues.

This rearrangement joins TRBV29-1 to TRBJ2-1; no reliable D call. Trimming stripped 8 bases from V and 14 bases from J, with 10 bases between. Germline lookup yields CDR1 SQVTM and CDR2 ANQGSEA. The CDR3 is 8 residues long. CDR3 DNA: TGCAGCAGCGCATCTAAGTTCTTC. This translates into CSSASKFF.

This clonotype occurred a few times. This rearrangement joins TRBV11-3 to TRBJ1-1; tentative D call: TRBD1 (6 bases). V lost 1 base and J lost 4, with 10 bases in between. There are 14 residues in the CDR3. The germline CDR1 and CDR2 sequences are SGHNT and YENEEA. For the CDR3, the DNA is TGTGCCAGCAGCTTAGGTACAGGGCGCACTGAAGCTTTCTTT. Translation gives CASSLGTGRTEAFF.

This clonotype was found a few times. The chain uses TRBV7-2 and TRBJ2-3; TRBD1 or TRBD2 may be the D gene (5 bases each). Germline lookup yields CDR1 SGHTA and CDR2 FQGNSA. The CDR3 is 13 residues long. V dropped 10 bases and J dropped 7 bases, with 18 bases sitting between them. CDR3 residues: CATPPGPQNTQYF. The CDR3 DNA is TGTGCCACCCCCCCGGGGCCACAAAATACGCAGTATTTT.

This chain links TRBV21-1 with TRBJ1-2; the table's TRBD1 call for D was not verified on the DNA. TRBV21-1 represents a pseudogene. The CDR3 has 15 residues. For the CDR3, the DNA is TGTGCCAGCAGCCGCCGGACAGGAGGGTTCGATGGCTACACCTTC. Its protein is CASSRRTGGFDGYTF.

In this sample, this clonotype turned up many times. The J gene is TRBJ2-5, the V gene TRBV6-1; TRBD1 matches 9 bases. Trimming at V came to 6 bases and at J to 5 bases, leaving 7 bases not matched to a gene. The CDR3 contains 14 residues. Germline CDR1 is MNHNS and CDR2 is SASEGT. DNA for the CDR3: TGTGCCAGCAGGCAAGACAGGGGGAGGGAGACCCAGTACTTC. It codes for CASRQDRGRETQYF.

This clonotype occurred a few times. The chain recombines TRBV12-3 or TRBV12-4 with TRBJ1-6; maybe TRBD1 (5 bases). The germline V and J ends were trimmed by 6 bases and 6 bases, with 15 bases remaining between them. The CDR3 is made up of 15 amino acids. The CDR3 nucleotides read TGTGCCAGCAGAACGACCGGGGCAGTTAATTCACCCCTCCACTTT. Its translation: CASRTTGAVNSPLHF.

This clonotype was recorded a few times. This chain uses TRBV20-1 with TRBJ2-5; D remains ambiguous. Trimming shortened V by 0 bases and J by 0 bases, and 14 bases separated the two germline ends. CDR3 size: 16 residues. CDR1 is DFQATT and CDR2 is SNEGSKA in the germline V gene (reference sequence). DNA of the CDR3: TGCAGTGCTAGAGATGGTAGACCCACCTACCAAGAGACCCAGTACTTC. It yields the protein CSARDGRPTYQETQYF.

This clonotype was seen many times. V gene TRBV7-2 combines with J gene TRBJ2-1, with a tentative D call TRBD1 (5 bases). The CDR3 totals 13 residues. V was trimmed by 1 base and J by 7 bases, leaving 8 bases between them. Looked up from germline, CDR1 is SGHTA and CDR2 is FQGNSA. CDR3 amino acids: CASSLVAGNEQFF. The CDR3 DNA reads TGTGCCAGCAGCTTAGTTGCAGGGAATGAGCAGTTCTTC.

This clonotype was observed many times. The V call is TRBV7-9, the J call TRBJ1-1, with TRBD1 as a possible D gene (5 bases). Trimming stripped 1 base from V and 7 bases from J, with 7 bases between. The CDR3 runs 12 residues. Germline CDR1 reads SEHNR; CDR2 reads FQNEAQ (reference sequence). This CDR3 reads CASSLVRGEAFF. CDR3 sequence (DNA): TGTGCCAGCAGCTTAGTTAGGGGTGAAGCTTTCTTT.

At least ten counts were recorded for this clonotype. The CDR3 coding sequence is TGTGCCATCAGTGAGGCAGGACGCACAGATACGCAGTATTTT. This translates into CAISEAGRTDTQYF. The chain carries TRBV10-3 and TRBJ2-3; D is undetermined. Germline values: CDR1 ENHRY, CDR2 SYGVKD. With 2 bases removed from V and 1 base from J, the gap between germline ends came to 7 bases. This CDR3 contains 14 residues.